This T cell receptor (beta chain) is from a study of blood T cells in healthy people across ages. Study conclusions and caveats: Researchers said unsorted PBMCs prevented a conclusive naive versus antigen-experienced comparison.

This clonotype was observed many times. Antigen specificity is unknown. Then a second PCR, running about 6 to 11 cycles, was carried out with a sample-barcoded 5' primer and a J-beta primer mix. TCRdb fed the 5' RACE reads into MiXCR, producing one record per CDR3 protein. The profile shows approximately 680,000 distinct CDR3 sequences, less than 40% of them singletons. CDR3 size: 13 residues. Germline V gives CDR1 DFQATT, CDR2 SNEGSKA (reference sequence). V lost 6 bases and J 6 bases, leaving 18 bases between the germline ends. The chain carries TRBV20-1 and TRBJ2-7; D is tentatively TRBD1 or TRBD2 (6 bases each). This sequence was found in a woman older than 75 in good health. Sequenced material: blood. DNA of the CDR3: TGCAGTGCCATCAGCGTGGGGGGCCGCGAGCAGTACTTC. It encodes CSAISVGGREQYF.